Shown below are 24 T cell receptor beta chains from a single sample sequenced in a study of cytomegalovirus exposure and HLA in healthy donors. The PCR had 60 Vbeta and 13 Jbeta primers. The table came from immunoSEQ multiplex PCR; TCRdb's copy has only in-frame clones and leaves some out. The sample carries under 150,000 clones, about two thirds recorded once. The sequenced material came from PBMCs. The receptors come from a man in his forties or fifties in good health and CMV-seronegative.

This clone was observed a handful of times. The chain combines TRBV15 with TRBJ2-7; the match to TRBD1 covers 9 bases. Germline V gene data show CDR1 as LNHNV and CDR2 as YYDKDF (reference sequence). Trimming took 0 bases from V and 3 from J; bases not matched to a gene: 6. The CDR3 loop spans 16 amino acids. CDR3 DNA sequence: TGTGCCACCAGCAGAGACCTGACAGGGGGAGTCTACGAGCAGTACTTC. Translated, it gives CATSRDLTGGVYEQYF. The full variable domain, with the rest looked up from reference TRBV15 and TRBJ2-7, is DAMVIQNPRYQVTQFGKPVTLSCSQTLNHNVMYWYQQKSSQAPKLLFHYYDKDFNNEADTPDNFQSRRPNTSFCFLDIRSPGLGDTAMYLCATSRDLTGGVYEQYFGPGTRLTVT.

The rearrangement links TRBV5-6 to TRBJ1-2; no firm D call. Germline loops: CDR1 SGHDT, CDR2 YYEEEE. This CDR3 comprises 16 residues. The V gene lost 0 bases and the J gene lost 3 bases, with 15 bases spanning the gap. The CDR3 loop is CASSLVKIQIYYGYTF. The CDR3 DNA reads TGTGCCAGCAGCTTGGTGAAGATACAGATTTACTATGGCTACACCTTC.

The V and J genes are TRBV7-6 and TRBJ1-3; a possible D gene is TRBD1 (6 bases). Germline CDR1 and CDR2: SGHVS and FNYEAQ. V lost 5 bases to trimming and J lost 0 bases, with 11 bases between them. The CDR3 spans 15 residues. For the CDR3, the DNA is TGTGCCAGCAGCCATGGACAGAACTCTGGAAACACCATATATTTT. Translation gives CASSHGQNSGNTIYF.

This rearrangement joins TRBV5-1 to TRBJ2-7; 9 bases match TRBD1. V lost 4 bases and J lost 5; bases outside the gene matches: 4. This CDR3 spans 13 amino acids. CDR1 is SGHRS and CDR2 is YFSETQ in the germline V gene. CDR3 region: CASSRDRENEQYF. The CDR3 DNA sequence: TGCGCCAGCAGCCGGGACAGGGAGAACGAGCAGTACTTC.

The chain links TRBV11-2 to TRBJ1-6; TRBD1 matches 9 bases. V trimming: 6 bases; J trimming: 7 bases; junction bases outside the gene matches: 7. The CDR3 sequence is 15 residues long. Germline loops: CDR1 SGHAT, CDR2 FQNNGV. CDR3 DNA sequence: TGTGCCAGCAGTTACAGGGGGACAGGGAATTCACCCCTCCACTTT. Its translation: CASSYRGTGNSPLHF.

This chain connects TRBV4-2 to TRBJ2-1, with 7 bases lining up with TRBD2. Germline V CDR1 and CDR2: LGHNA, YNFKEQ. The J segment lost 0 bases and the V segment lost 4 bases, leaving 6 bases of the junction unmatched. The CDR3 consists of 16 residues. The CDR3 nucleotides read TGTGCCAGCAGCCTCACTAGCGCAAGCTCCTACAATGAGCAGTTCTTC. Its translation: CASSLTSASSYNEQFF.

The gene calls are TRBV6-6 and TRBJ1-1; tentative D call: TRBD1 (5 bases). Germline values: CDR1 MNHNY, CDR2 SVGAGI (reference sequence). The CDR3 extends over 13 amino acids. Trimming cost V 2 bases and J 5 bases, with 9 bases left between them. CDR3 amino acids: CASSYAGGTEAFF. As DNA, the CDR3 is TGTGCCAGCAGTTACGCGGGGGGGACTGAAGCTTTCTTT.

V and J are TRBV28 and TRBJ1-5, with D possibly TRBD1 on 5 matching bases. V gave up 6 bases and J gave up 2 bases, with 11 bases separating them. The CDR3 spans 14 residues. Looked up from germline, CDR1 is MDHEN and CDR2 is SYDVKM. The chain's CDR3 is CASSGGLGNQPQHF. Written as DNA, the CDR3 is TGTGCCAGCAGCGGGGGATTGGGCAATCAGCCCCAGCATTTT.

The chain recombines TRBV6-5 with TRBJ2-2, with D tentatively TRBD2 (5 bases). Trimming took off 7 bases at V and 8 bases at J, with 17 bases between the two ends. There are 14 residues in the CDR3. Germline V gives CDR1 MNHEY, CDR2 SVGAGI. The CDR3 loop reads CASKDRRLTGELFF. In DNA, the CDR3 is TGTGCCAGCAAGGACCGGCGACTAACTGGGGAGCTGTTTTTT.

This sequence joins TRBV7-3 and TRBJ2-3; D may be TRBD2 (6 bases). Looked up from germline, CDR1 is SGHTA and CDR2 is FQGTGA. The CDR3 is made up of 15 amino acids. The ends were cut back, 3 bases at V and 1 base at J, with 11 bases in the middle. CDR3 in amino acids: CASSFLGGGTDTQYF. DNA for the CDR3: TGTGCCAGCAGCTTTCTGGGCGGGGGCACAGATACGCAGTATTTT.

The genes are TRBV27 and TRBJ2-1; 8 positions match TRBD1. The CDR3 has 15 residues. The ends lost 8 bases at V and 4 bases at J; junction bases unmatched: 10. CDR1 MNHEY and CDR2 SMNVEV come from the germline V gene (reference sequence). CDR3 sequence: CASSLGQGAYNEQFF. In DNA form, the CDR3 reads TGTGCCAGCTCCCTGGGGCAGGGGGCTTACAATGAGCAGTTCTTC.

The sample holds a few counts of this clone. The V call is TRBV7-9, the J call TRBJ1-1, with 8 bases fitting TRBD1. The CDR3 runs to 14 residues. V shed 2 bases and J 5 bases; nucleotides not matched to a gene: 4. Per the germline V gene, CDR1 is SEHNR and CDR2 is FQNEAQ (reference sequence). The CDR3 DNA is TGTGCCAGCAGCTTACAGGGGGCAGGGACTGAAGCTTTCTTT. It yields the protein CASSLQGAGTEAFF.

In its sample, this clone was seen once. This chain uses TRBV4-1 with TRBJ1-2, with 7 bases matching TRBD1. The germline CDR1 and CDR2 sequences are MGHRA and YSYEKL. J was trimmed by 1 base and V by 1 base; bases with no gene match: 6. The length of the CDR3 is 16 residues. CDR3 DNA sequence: TGCGCCAGCAGCCAAGCGGGACAGATACTTAACTATGGCTACACCTTC. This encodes CASSQAGQILNYGYTF.

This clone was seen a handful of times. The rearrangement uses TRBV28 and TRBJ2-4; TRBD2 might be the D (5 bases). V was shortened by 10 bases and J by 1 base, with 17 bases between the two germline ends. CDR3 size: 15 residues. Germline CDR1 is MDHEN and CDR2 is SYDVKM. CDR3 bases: TGTGCCATCGGAGGAGGTGGGGTTGCCAAAAACATTCAGTACTTC. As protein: CAIGGGGVAKNIQYF.

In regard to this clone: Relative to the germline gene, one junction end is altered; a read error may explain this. CDR3 in DNA: TGTTCCAGCAGCCTGGACAGGGGCTACGAGCAGTACTTC. This codes for CSSSLDRGYEQYF. The chain carries TRBV7-9 and TRBJ2-7; 9 nucleotides match TRBD1. CDR1 SEHNR and CDR2 FQNEAQ come from the germline V gene (reference sequence). This CDR3 comprises 13 residues. The full variable domain, its missing parts supplied by reference TRBV7-9 and TRBJ2-7, is DTGVSQNPRHKITKRGQNVTFRCDPISEHNRLYWYRQTLGQGPEFLTYFQNEAQLEKSRLLSDRFSAERPKGSFSTLEIQRTEQGDSAMYLCSSSLDRGYEQYFGPGTRLTVT.

DNA of the CDR3: TGTGCCAGCTCAGGATCGACAGTGATGGGGCCCGGCTACACCTTC. This gives the protein CASSGSTVMGPGYTF. The chain links TRBV18 to TRBJ1-2; TRBD1 is a possible D gene (5 bases). V was cut by 5 bases and J by 8 bases, with 21 bases left in between. The germline V gene has CDR1 KGHSH and CDR2 LQKENI. This CDR3 has 15 residues. Full variable domain (missing parts from reference TRBV18 and TRBJ1-2): NAGVMQNPRHLVRRRGQEARLRCSPMKGHSHVYWYRQLPEEGLKFMVYLQKENIIDESGMPKERFSAEFPKEGPSILRIQQVVRGDSAAYFCASSGSTVMGPGYTFGSGTRLTVV.

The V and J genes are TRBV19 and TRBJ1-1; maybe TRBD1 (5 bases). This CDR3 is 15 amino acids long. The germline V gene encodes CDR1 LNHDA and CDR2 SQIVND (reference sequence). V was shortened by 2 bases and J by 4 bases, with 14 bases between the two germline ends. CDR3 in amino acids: CASSINGAARTEAFF. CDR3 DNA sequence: TGTGCCAGTAGTATAAATGGGGCTGCTCGCACTGAAGCTTTCTTT.

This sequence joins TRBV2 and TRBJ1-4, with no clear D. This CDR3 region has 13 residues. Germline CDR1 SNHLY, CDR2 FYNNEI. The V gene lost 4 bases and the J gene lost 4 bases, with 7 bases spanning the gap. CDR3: CASSGPVNEKLFF. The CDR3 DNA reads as TGTGCCAGCAGTGGGCCAGTTAATGAAAAACTGTTTTTT.

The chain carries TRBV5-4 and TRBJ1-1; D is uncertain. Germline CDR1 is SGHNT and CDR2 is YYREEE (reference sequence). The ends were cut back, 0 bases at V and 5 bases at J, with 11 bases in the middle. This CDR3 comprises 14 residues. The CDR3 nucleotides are TGTGCCAGCAGCTTGGAGGCGGGCAGTACTGAAGCTTTCTTT. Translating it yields CASSLEAGSTEAFF.

CDR3: CAWQPTRADEQYF. The CDR3 bases are TGTGCCTGGCAACCGACTCGCGCCGACGAGCAGTACTTC. The chain carries TRBV30 and TRBJ2-7; D is ambiguous. Germline CDR1 GTSNPN, CDR2 SVGIG (reference sequence). V shed 5 bases and J shed 5 bases, with 16 bases lying between them. The CDR3 sequence is 13 residues long.

DNA for the CDR3: TGTGCCAGCAGTTTATCAGGGCAGGGCAAGCAGTACTTC. It encodes CASSLSGQGKQYF. The V call is TRBV28, the J call TRBJ2-7, with D possibly matching TRBD1 (5 bases). The CDR3 consists of 13 residues. The germline gives CDR1 MDHEN, CDR2 SYDVKM. V lost 1 base, J lost 8 bases, and 12 bases lay in between.

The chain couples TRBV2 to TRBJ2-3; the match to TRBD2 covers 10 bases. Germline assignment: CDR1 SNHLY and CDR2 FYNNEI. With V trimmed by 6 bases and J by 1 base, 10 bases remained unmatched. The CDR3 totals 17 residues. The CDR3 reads CASRGPLAGVGTDTQYF. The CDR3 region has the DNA TGTGCCAGCAGAGGACCCCTAGCGGGAGTGGGCACAGATACGCAGTATTTT.

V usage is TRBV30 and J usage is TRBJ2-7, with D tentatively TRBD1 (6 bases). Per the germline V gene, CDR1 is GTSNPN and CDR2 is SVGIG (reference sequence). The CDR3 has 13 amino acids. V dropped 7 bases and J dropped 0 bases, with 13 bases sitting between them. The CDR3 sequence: CAYITGSSYEQYF. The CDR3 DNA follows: TGTGCCTACATAACAGGGAGCTCCTACGAGCAGTACTTC.

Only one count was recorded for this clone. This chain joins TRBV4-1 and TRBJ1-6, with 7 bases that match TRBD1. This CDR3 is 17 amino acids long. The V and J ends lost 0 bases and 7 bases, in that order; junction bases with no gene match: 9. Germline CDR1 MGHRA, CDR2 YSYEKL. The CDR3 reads CASSQDRGRRPNSPLHF. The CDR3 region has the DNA TGCGCCAGCAGCCAAGATAGGGGGCGCAGGCCGAATTCACCCCTCCACTTT.